The 15 T cell receptor beta chains below were found in one sample sequenced in a study of blood T cell repertoires in COVID-19. Libraries were prepared by immunoSEQ multiplex PCR; TCRdb keeps only in-frame clonotypes and omits some of them. Found here are approximately 200,000 clones, roughly 80% of them singletons; the top ten hold around 3.1%. The sequenced sample was peripheral blood. The origin of the receptors is a woman aged 30 to 39 who had recovered from COVID-19.

The rearrangement links TRBV6-1 to TRBJ1-4; D possibly corresponds to TRBD1 (5 bases). This CDR3 region has 15 residues. Germline V gene sequence: CDR1 MNHNS, CDR2 SASEGT. V dropped 2 bases and J dropped 3 bases, with 10 bases sitting between them. The CDR3 nucleotides read TGTGCCAGCAGTGAATACGGGGGGGCTAATGAAAAACTGTTTTTT. Amino acids: CASSEYGGANEKLFF.

This clone showed up just once. This chain connects TRBV11-2 to TRBJ2-7; 8 nucleotides line up with TRBD1. The CDR3 is 14 residues long. Germline trimming cut 5 bases from V and 0 bases from J; bases unmatched to any gene: 3. Per the germline V gene, CDR1 is SGHAT and CDR2 is FQNNGV. CDR3: CASSHDRGSYEQYF. CDR3 coding DNA: TGTGCCAGCAGCCATGACAGGGGCTCCTACGAGCAGTACTTC.

V and J are TRBV19 and TRBJ1-5; the match to TRBD1 covers 7 bases. Germline V CDR1 and CDR2: LNHDA, SQIVND (reference sequence). CDR3 length: 16 amino acids. Trimming removed 1 base from V and 5 bases from J; junction bases left unmatched: 8. The chain's CDR3 is CASSIANRGYYQPQHF. DNA for the CDR3: TGTGCCAGTAGTATAGCGAACAGGGGCTATTATCAGCCCCAGCATTTT.

J is TRBJ2-7 and V is TRBV5-1; 8 nucleotides match TRBD1. The CDR3 has 13 amino acids. Unmatched junction bases numbered 6, after V lost 4 bases and J lost 6 bases. Germline CDR1 reads SGHRS; CDR2 reads YFSETQ. In nucleotides, the CDR3 is TGCGCCAGCAGCCTAGGACAGGGTCGCGAGCAGTACTTC. This gives the protein CASSLGQGREQYF.

Of note for this clone: Other DNA sequences in this sample translate to the same CDR3. This chain joins TRBV6-5 and TRBJ2-7; 8 nucleotides align to TRBD1. The V gene end was trimmed by 2 bases and the J gene end by 4 bases; junction bases not matched to a gene: 4. The length of the CDR3 is 14 residues. CDR1 is MNHEY, CDR2 SVGAGI, per germline. CDR3 sequence (DNA): TGTGCCAGCAGTTACAGGCAGGGGGCGTACGAGCAGTACTTC. Translation gives CASSYRQGAYEQYF.

The chain is built from TRBV5-1 and TRBJ1-4, with D perhaps matching TRBD1 (5 bases). Germline lookup yields CDR1 SGHRS and CDR2 YFSETQ. The CDR3 is made up of 15 amino acids. Trimming cost V 0 bases and J 7 bases, with 13 bases left between them. CDR3 protein: CASSLGRGSGEKLFF. In nucleotides, the CDR3 is TGCGCCAGCAGCTTGGGAAGGGGCTCGGGTGAAAAACTGTTTTTT.

In this sample, this clone turned up once. The junction and the germline gene differ at one end; a read error may be behind it. The chain couples TRBV10-1 to TRBJ2-7, with a weak D call TRBD2 (5 bases). Germline V CDR1 and CDR2: WNHNN, SYGVQD (reference sequence). CDR3 length equals 13 residues. The CDR3 sequence: CASSLEDSDEQYF. The CDR3 DNA is TGCGCCAGCTCCTTGGAGGACTCCGACGAGCAGTACTTC.

V and J are TRBV19 and TRBJ1-2; TRBD1 matches at 9 bases. The CDR3 is 14 amino acids. CDR1 and CDR2 (germline): LNHDA, SQIVND (reference sequence). V trimming: 8 bases; J trimming: 8 bases; junction bases outside the gene matches: 12. CDR3 sequence: CASYHPGQGYGYTF. In DNA, the CDR3 is TGTGCCAGTTACCATCCGGGACAGGGATACGGCTACACCTTC.

This chain uses TRBV6-1 with TRBJ2-5; 9 bases fit TRBD1. The germline V gene has CDR1 MNHNS and CDR2 SASEGT. V lost 3 bases and J lost 4; bases outside the gene matches: 9. This CDR3 region has 16 residues. CDR3 loop: CASSEDRGWGRETQYF. The CDR3, as DNA: TGTGCCAGCAGTGAGGACAGGGGATGGGGTCGAGAGACCCAGTACTTC.

The chain links TRBV11-1 to TRBJ1-1, with 9 bases matching TRBD1. After removal of 2 bases from V and 6 bases from J, the junction contained 4 bases not matched to a gene. CDR3 size: 14 residues. Per germline, CDR1 SGHAT and CDR2 FQDESV (reference sequence). CDR3 protein: CASSLTGGAAEAFF. In DNA, the CDR3 is TGTGCCAGCAGCTTAACAGGGGGCGCGGCTGAAGCTTTCTTT.

The chain combines TRBV9 with TRBJ2-5; 11 bases are shared with TRBD2. V dropped 0 bases and J dropped 3; count of bases not matched to a gene: 4. The CDR3 has 16 amino acids. Germline V gene sequence: CDR1 SGDLS, CDR2 YYNGEE. The CDR3 region has the DNA TGTGCCAGCAGCGTAGGGATAGCGGGAGGGGAAGAGACCCAGTACTTC. This translates into CASSVGIAGGEETQYF.

The sample holds one count of this clone. Other DNA sequences in this sample translate to the same CDR3. The V and J genes are TRBV4-2 and TRBJ2-3; 11 bases are shared with TRBD2. The CDR3 sequence is 16 residues long. Germline assignment: CDR1 LGHNA and CDR2 YNFKEQ. The trim removed 3 bases at V and 0 bases at J, leaving 2 bases unmatched. The CDR3 nucleotides read TGTGCCAGCAGCCAGTTAGCGGGAGGGAGCACAGATACGCAGTATTTT. This sequence encodes CASSQLAGGSTDTQYF.

V and J are TRBV9 and TRBJ2-5; TRBD1 matches 9 bases. CDR1 SGDLS and CDR2 YYNGEE come from the germline V gene. V shed 5 bases, J shed 5 bases, and the junction held 7 bases outside the gene matches. The CDR3 is made up of 14 amino acids. The CDR3 bases are TGTGCCAGCAGTTATACAGGGGGCAGGGAGACCCAGTACTTC. Translating gives CASSYTGGRETQYF.

This CDR3 reads CASSVERTESSGANVLTF. The CDR3 DNA sequence: TGTGCCAGCAGCGTAGAGAGGACAGAAAGCTCTGGGGCCAACGTCCTGACTTTC. The chain joins TRBV9 to TRBJ2-6; TRBD1 might be the D (6 bases). This CDR3 comprises 18 residues. The germline CDR1 and CDR2 sequences are SGDLS and YYNGEE. Trimming removed 0 bases from V and 0 bases from J, with 13 bases in between.

V and J are TRBV4-1 and TRBJ1-2; D unresolved. Germline lookup yields CDR1 MGHRA and CDR2 YSYEKL. There are 12 residues in the CDR3. V dropped 0 bases and J dropped 5 bases, with 4 bases sitting between them. The CDR3 reads CASSQDGYGYTF. The CDR3 coding sequence is TGCGCCAGCAGCCAAGACGGTTATGGCTACACCTTC.